This TCR beta chain comes out of a study of naive and memory T cell subsets. The study, taken as a whole, reports: Gini index rose across naive, CM, EM and EMRA in CD4 and CD8. TCR abundance followed a power law differing between naive and memory subsets. Naive repertoires, especially CD8, held a few larger clonotypes, possibly memory cells re-expressing CD45RA.

Separate alpha and beta amplification began at the second PCR step. With regard to this clonotype: Its target is unknown.

Germline V gene lookup returns CDR1 MNHEY and CDR2 SMNVEV (reference sequence). V was clipped by 7 bases and J by 4 bases, with 8 bases between them. The CDR3 is 12 residues long. An equimolar mix of two oligonucleotides served as the beta constant-region primer for TRBC1 and TRBC2. The ligated cDNA underwent four PCR rounds using SP2 and nested alpha and beta constant-region primers. TCRdb independently ran MiXCR on the UMI-ligation and nested PCR reads; one entry per CDR3 protein. The table shows approximately 150,000 distinct CDR3 sequences, with 15% to 25% occurring only once. Input material: naive CD8+ T cells from blood. V and J are TRBV27 and TRBJ2-1, with no clear D. The TCR comes from a human donor in good health. The CDR3 sequence: CASTGTYNEQFF. CDR3 sequence (DNA): TGTGCCAGCACCGGCACGTACAATGAGCAGTTCTTC.